This T cell receptor beta chain was captured by sequencing in a study of blood T cell repertoires in COVID-19. Some clones are missing from TCRdb's copy, which holds only in-frame ones; the method was immunoSEQ multiplex PCR. The sample includes about 370,000 clones, 85% to 90% of them seen just once. This clone has a single count. The CDR3 has 16 amino acids. Germline lookup yields CDR1 MNHEY and CDR2 SVGEGT. V shed 2 bases and J 4 bases; nucleotides not matched to a gene: 8. V gene TRBV6-2 or TRBV6-3 combines with J gene TRBJ2-1, with 7 nucleotides matching TRBD2. The sequenced sample was peripheral blood. The TCR comes from a man between 18 and 35 years old with active or convalescent COVID-19. CDR3 amino acids: CASSYGGLVSYNEQFF. In nucleotides, the CDR3 is TGTGCCAGCAGTTACGGAGGACTAGTCTCTTACAATGAGCAGTTCTTC.